Included here is one T cell receptor beta chain sequence, with context. Naivety among CD8 cells was defined by CD45RO negativity and positive CCR7 selection, thereby excluding terminally differentiated effector memory CD45RA+ cells. Adult Caucasians living in Nashville, Tennessee made up all of the donors. This sample is part of a study of shared clonotypes between healthy human individuals. Study in general: The plates for each donor numbered three CD4 naive, three CD4 memory, two CD8 naive and one CD8 memory.

The CDR3 covers 15 residues. CDR1 is MDHEN, CDR2 SYDVKM, per germline. Trimming shortened V by 8 bases and J by 4 bases, and 20 bases separated the two germline ends. Method: immunoSEQ multiplex PCR; TCRdb's copy keeps in-frame clones and lacks some. The sample carries approximately 2,200,000 clones, under 95% recorded once. The clonotype was recovered from a man younger than 35 in good health. Some clones in this sample may be carry-over from other donors' samples. Sequencing was done on a sample of naive CD8+ T cells from PBMCs. V usage is TRBV28 and J usage is TRBJ1-1; TRBD1 is a possible D gene (5 bases). The DNA of the CDR3 is TGTGCCAGCGTAAGGGAAATAGGGGTCGGCACTGAAGCTTTCTTT. The encoded protein is CASVREIGVGTEAFF. Together with reference TRBV28 and TRBJ1-1, the CDR3 gives the full variable domain: DVKVTQSSRYLVKRTGEKVFLECVQDMDHENMFWYRQDPGLGLRLIYFSYDVKMKEKGDIPEGYSVSREKKERFSLILESASTNQTSMYLCASVREIGVGTEAFFGQGTRLTVV.